The source of this T cell receptor (beta chain) is a study of T cell responses to AZD1222 COVID-19 vaccine. About the research overall: Pooling was applied to second doses at about 4 or about 12 weeks. Whole-study results and caveats: Nearly half of the spike-specific TCRs reportedly recognize variant regions that carry no mutations. Donors in the cohort were predominantly white British and more often female, and clonal diversity was possibly underestimated. Among vaccine-associated CD4 TCRs, coverage spanned spike, with dominance at 160-218 and 743-854.

V lost 0 bases and J lost 4, with 10 bases in between. Germline V gene lookup returns CDR1 SGHNT and CDR2 YYREEE (reference sequence). This CDR3 comprises 14 residues. In regard to this clone: Antigen unknown.

Only in-frame clones appear in the TCRdb table, and some are missing; sequencing was by immunoSEQ multiplex PCR. In the table there are 100,000 to 130,000 clones, 86% of which are singletons. The rearrangement uses TRBV5-4 and TRBJ2-5; no clear D gene. The sample in question was peripheral blood, obtained on day 0 of AZD1222 vaccination. This receptor was identified in an adult in good health. The CDR3 spells CASSLAQRSETQYF. As DNA, the CDR3 is TGTGCCAGCAGCTTGGCCCAGCGATCAGAGACCCAGTACTTC.